This T cell receptor (beta chain) came from a study of human T cells and chemical hapten exposure (TCRdb year 2021). In the study overall: For sensitization, 2% DPC in acetone was applied to an approximately 2 cm by approximately 2 cm area of upper inner arm skin. Alopecia areata with under or over 50% scalp involvement, alopecia totalis and alopecia universalis were represented in the patient cohort, which was mostly female. Patient blood was sampled pre-sensitization (week 0) and at 2, 6 and about 24 weeks after DPC sensitization. This study followed changes in the peripheral blood TCR repertoire in vivo during primary and secondary sensitization of alopecia patients to the hapten diphenylcyclopropenone (DPC). The libraries were sequenced as a pool, and the TCR yield per sample differed mostly because of small variations in library volumes within the pool. Throughout the approximately 24-week study period, patients were also given weekly therapeutic DPC doses on the scalp. Patch testing on the upper back used Finn chambers containing 0.01% DPC, with scoring done after 6 days according to International Contact Dermatitis Research Group standards. For TCR sequencing, blood came from 25 to 35 alopecia patients at anywhere from one to four time points (pre-sensitization, 2, 6 and 24 weeks). Overall study results and their limits: Repeated subsampling changed both the strength of the expansion versus patch-test correlation and the threshold at which that correlation became significant. Expanded TCRs formed significantly more large CDR3 similarity clusters than pre-sensitization or healthy control sets, consistent with antigen-driven responses. Patch test score correlated positively with the number of PT1 expanded TCRs, reaching significance at thresholds 8, 16 and 32 but not at 4. DPC sensitization did not change how many TCRs were above 1 in 1000 frequency, and no evidence was found of alterations in global repertoire structure. All patients had alopecia, a presumed autoimmune disease, so their immune response might differ from that of healthy individuals.

Comment on this clonotype: Its antigen remains undetermined. No base qualities exist here, and no much larger clone lies one base off it.

The time point label, as the study defines it: patch test 2, 6 weeks after DPC sensitization. The treatment or condition label, read with the paper, signifies: therapeutic diphenylcyclopropenone sensitization with weekly scalp DPC. Blood at each patch-test visit was drawn before the patch test was applied. Eligible patients were aged 18 to 70, diagnosed with alopecia, deemed suitable for DPC therapy, and excluded if pregnant. Total RNA was extracted from unfractionated whole blood collected in Tempus Blood RNA tubes. Library preparation used RACE. The reads were generated on a NextSeq 500. During library preparation, unique molecular identifiers were attached to individual cDNA molecules so that TCRs could be counted quantitatively and reproducibly. For every blood RNA sample, sequencing covered both the TCR alpha and TCR beta chains. The source study handled its data this way. A median of about 89,000 TCRs per sample was observed, with a range of 23,224 to 690,600. V, J and CDR3 annotation of the TCR reads was performed with the Decombinator software suite. For the PS versus PT1 abundance plots, all samples were subsampled to the same number of TCRs (28,000). Expanded TCRs were defined as absent before sensitization and observed at least eight times at the 2-week time point. TCRdb cleaned the public reads at Q25 with fastp, built clones with MiXCR and kept in-frame beta chains. Each CDR3 protein gets just one entry, which takes the most common genes and DNA from the rows behind it. The V and J calls follow TCRdb's processing rather than the paper's. This sample holds fewer than 150,000 distinct CDR3 sequences; roughly 12% were observed only once. Around 1.4% of the sample is held by the ten biggest clonotypes.

The sample was whole blood, taken in connection with sensitization to the hapten diphenylcyclopropenone (DPC). The sequence derives from a woman in her forties or fifties with alopecia areata. Some clones in this sample may be carry-over from other donors' samples.

CDR3 reads: CSVNRDRVLNTEAFF. The nucleotides are TGCAGCGTAAACCGGGACAGGGTATTGAACACTGAAGCTTTCTTT. The chain is assembled from TRBV29-1 and TRBJ1-1; 9 central nucleotides agree with TRBD1. In the germline V gene, CDR1 corresponds to SQVTM and CDR2 to ANQGSEA. The CDR3 has 15 amino acids, counting the end cysteine and phenylalanine. CDR3 DNA only is kept here, 45 bases in frame from base 1. V is trimmed back by 6 bases and J by 0 bases, and the junction contains 8 bases that no gene match accounts for.